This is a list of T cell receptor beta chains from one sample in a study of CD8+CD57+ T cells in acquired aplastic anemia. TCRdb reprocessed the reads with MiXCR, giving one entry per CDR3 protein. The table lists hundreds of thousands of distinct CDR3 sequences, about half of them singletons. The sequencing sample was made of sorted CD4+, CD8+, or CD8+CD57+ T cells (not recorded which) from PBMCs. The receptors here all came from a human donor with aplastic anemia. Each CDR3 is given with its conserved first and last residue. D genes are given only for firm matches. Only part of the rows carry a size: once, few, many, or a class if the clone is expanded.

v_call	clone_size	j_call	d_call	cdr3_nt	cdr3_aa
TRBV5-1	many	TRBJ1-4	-	TGCGCCAGCAGCTTGGAAGGGGTAACTAATGAAAAACTGTTTTTT	CASSLEGVTNEKLFF
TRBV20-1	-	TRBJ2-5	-	TGCAGTGCTAGCAAGGGGGGCACTCAAGAGACCCAGTACTTC	CSASKGGTQETQYF
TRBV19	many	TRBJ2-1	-	TGTGCCACCCGCCGAGGGACACTTTCCTACAATGAGCAGTTCTTC	CATRRGTLSYNEQFF
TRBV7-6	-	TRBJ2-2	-	TGTGCCAGCAGCCTTAGCGAGAACACCGGGGAGCTGTTTTTT	CASSLSENTGELFF
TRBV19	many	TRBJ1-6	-	TGTGCCAGTAGTAAACTCGGGACCGACCATTCACCCCTCCACTTT	CASSKLGTDHSPLHF
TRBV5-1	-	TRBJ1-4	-	TGCGCCAGCAGCCCGGGACGGGAAAATGAAAAACTGTTTTTT	CASSPGRENEKLFF
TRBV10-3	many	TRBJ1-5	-	TGTGCCATCAACGGAGCGATCAATCAGCCCCAGCATTTT	CAINGAINQPQHF
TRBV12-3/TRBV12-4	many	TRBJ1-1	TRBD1	TGTGCCAGCAGTCCTTCGACAGGGGAGAACACTGAAGCTTTCTTT	CASSPSTGENTEAFF
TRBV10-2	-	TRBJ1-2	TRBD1	TGCGCCAGCAGTCTTACAGGGGGCGGGTATGGCTACACCTTC	CASSLTGGGYGYTF
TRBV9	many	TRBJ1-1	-	TGTGCCAGCAGCGTAGGACCGGGGAGAGAGGGTGAAGCTTTCTTT	CASSVGPGREGEAFF
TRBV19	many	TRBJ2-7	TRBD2	TGTGCCAGTAGTATAGCAGGCGGGAGCCAGCAGTACTTC	CASSIAGGSQQYF
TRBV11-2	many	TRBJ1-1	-	TGTGCCAGCAGCTTAGTTCTCGACGCTGAAGCTTTCTTT	CASSLVLDAEAFF
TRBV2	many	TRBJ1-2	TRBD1	TGTGCCAGCAGACCCGGACAGGCCAGTGGCTACACCTTC	CASRPGQASGYTF
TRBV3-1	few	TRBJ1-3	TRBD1	TGTGCCAGCAGCCTAGGGACAGGAGTCTCTGGAAACACCATATATTTT	CASSLGTGVSGNTIYF
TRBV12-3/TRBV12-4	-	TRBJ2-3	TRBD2	TGTGCCAGCAGTTTACAGGCGGGGGGGCCCCATACGCAGTATTTT	CASSLQAGGPHTQYF
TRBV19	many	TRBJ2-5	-	TGTGCCAGTACTTCAGGGCGAGATGGCCAAGAGACCCAGTACTTC	CASTSGRDGQETQYF
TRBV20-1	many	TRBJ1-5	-	TGCAGTGCTAGAGCGCCCAAGGGTGGCAATCAGCCCCAGCATTTT	CSARAPKGGNQPQHF
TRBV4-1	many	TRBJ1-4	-	TGCGCCAGCAGCCAAGCCCGCGGGGTAGCTAATGAAAAACTGTTTTTT	CASSQARGVANEKLFF
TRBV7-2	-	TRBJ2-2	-	TGTGCCAGCAGCAAAACCGGGGAGCTGTTTTTT	CASSKTGELFF
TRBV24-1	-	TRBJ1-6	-	TGTGCCACCAGTGATTCAACTTCAGATTCACCCCTCCACTTT	CATSDSTSDSPLHF
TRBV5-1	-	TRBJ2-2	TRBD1	TGCGCCAGCACCTTGACCGGGACAGCTGTCACCGGGGAGCTGTTTTTT	CASTLTGTAVTGELFF
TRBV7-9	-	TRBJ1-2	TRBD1	TGTGCCAGCAGCTTAGGGGACAGGGGGAATGGCTACACCTTC	CASSLGDRGNGYTF
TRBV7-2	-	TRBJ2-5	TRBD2	TGTGCCAGCAGCGTTGCGGGGGGGGGAGAGACCCAGTACTTC	CASSVAGGGETQYF
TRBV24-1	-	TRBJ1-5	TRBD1	TGTGCCACCAGTGCTTACGGACAGGGTGGCAATCAGCCCCAGCATTTT	CATSAYGQGGNQPQHF
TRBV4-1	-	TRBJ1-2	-	TGTGCCAGCAGCCAAAGCGCAGGGTTGGTGAACTATGGCCACACCTTC	CASSQSAGLVNYGHTF
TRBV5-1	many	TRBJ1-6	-	TGCGCCAGCAGCTTTTCGATCTCGGCGGGGAAAGAAAATTCACCCCTCCACTTT	CASSFSISAGKENSPLHF
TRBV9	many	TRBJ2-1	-	TGTGCCAGCAGCCCCCATTTGGGGGCCGCCGACAATGAGCAGTTCTTC	CASSPHLGAADNEQFF
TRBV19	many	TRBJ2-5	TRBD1	TGTGCCAGTAGTATCTTCCCGGGACAGGGGGCGGGGGAGACCCAGTACTTC	CASSIFPGQGAGETQYF
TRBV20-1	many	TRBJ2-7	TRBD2	TGCAGTGCTAGCGTAGCGGGGGGGCCCTACGAGCAGTACTTC	CSASVAGGPYEQYF
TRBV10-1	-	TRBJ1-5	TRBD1	TGCGCCAGCGATGGACAGGGCAATCAGCCCCAGCATTTT	CASDGQGNQPQHF
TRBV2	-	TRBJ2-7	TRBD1	TGTGCCAGCAGGACCGGGACAGCCTACGAGCAGTACTTC	CASRTGTAYEQYF
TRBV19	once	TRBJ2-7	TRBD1	TGTGCCAGTAGGCCCGGGACAGGGGGATCCTACGAGCAGTACTTC	CASRPGTGGSYEQYF
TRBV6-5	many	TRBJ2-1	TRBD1	TGTGCCAGCAAAACAGGGGGGAATGAGCAGTTCTTC	CASKTGGNEQFF
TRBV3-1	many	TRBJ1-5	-	TGTGCCAGCAGCCAGGCCGGGGCAGGTAGCAATCAGCCCCAGCATTTT	CASSQAGAGSNQPQHF
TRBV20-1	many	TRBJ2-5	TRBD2	TGCAGTGCTAGACAAGTAGCGGGGGCAATCCAAGAGACCCAGTACTTC	CSARQVAGAIQETQYF
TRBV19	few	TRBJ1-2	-	TGTGCCAGTAGTATCTTGACACCCCCTGGCTATGGCTACACCTTC	CASSILTPPGYGYTF
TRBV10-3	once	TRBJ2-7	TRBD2	TGTGCCATCAGCGGGGGGGGGCCCACCTACGAGCAGTACTTC	CAISGGGPTYEQYF
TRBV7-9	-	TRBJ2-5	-	TGTGCCAGCAGCTTATCGGGCCCAGAGACCCAGTACTTC	CASSLSGPETQYF
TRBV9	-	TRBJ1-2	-	TGTGCCAGCAGCGCCCATCCCGGAGATGGCTACACCTTC	CASSAHPGDGYTF
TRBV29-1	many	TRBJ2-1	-	TGCAGCGGCACCCCCTGGGCGGGTTTTAATGAGCAGTTCTTC	CSGTPWAGFNEQFF
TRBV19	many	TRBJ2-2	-	TGTGCCAGTAGTATCCAGGGGAGTGGCGGGGAGCTGTTTTTT	CASSIQGSGGELFF
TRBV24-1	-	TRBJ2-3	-	TGTGCCACCAGTGATTTGTCAGATACGCAGTATTTT	CATSDLSDTQYF
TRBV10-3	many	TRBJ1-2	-	TGTGCCATCAGTGAGTCTCCGGCAGGAAACAACTATGGCTACACCTTC	CAISESPAGNNYGYTF
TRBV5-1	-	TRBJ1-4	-	TGCGCCAGCAGCTTGAACGGGGGGGGAAATGAAAAACTGTTTTTT	CASSLNGGGNEKLFF
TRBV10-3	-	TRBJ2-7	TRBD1	TGTGCCATCAGTGACGGACAGGGAACCAACTACGAGCAGTACTTC	CAISDGQGTNYEQYF
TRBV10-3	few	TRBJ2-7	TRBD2	TGTGCCAGCAGATCCGGGGGGGGGGCCCCTACCTACGAGCAGTACTTC	CASRSGGGAPTYEQYF
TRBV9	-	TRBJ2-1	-	TGTGCCAGCAGCGTAGTGGGGGGGGCTTGGAATGAGCAGTTCTTC	CASSVVGGAWNEQFF
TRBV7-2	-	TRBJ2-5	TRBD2	TGTGCCAGCAGCAAGGGACTAGCCGCTCAAGAGACCCAGTACTTC	CASSKGLAAQETQYF
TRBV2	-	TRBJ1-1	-	TGTGCCAGCAGTGTAGGTGGGGGGGGTGAAGCTTTCTTT	CASSVGGGGEAFF
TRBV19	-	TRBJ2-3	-	TGTGCCAGTAGTGCTACAGGGAGCACAGATACGCAGTATTTT	CASSATGSTDTQYF
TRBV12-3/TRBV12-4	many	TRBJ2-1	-	TGTGCCAGCAGTTTAGTCCCCGATGAGCAGTTCTTC	CASSLVPDEQFF
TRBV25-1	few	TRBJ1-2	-	TGTGCCAGCAGTGACCGTGACAATTGGGCGTATGGCTACACCTTC	CASSDRDNWAYGYTF
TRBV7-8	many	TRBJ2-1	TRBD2	TGTGCCAGCAGCTTAGTCCTAGCGGGGGGCGGGGAGCAGTTCTTC	CASSLVLAGGGEQFF
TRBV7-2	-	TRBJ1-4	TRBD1	TGTGCCAGCAGCTCCCAGATCGGACAGGGGGCCGAAAAACTGTTTTTT	CASSSQIGQGAEKLFF